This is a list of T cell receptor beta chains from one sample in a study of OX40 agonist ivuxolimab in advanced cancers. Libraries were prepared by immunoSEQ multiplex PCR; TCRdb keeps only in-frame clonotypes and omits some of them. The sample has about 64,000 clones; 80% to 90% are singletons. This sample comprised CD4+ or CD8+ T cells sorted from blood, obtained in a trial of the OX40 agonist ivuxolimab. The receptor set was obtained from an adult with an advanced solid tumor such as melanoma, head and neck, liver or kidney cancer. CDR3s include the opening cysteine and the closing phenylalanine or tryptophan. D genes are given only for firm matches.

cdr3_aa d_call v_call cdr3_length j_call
CASSRGTVGFEAFF TRBD1 TRBV5-4 14 TRBJ1-1
CASSQVLATNEKLFF . TRBV4-1 15 TRBJ1-4
CASSVGAGVEKLFF . TRBV9 14 TRBJ1-4
CASSDTSANSYEQYF TRBD2 TRBV10-2 15 TRBJ2-7
CATTPGQGANEQFF TRBD1 TRBV15 14 TRBJ2-1
CAISESPTGQKNIQYF . TRBV10-3 16 TRBJ2-4
CASSLGTTGGNTIYF . TRBV5-6 15 TRBJ1-3
CAWSGGHYGYTF . TRBV30 12 TRBJ1-2
CASSLVGSGVGETQYF . TRBV7-2 16 TRBJ2-5
CASSQQGERGNQPQHF TRBD1 TRBV6-6 16 TRBJ1-5